This record concerns one T cell receptor beta chain sequence. Its specificity is not known. The sample comes from a study of identical twins. This CDR3 has 15 residues. Germline assignment: CDR1 KGHSH and CDR2 LQKENI. V lost 4 bases and J lost 7, with 14 bases in between. Study-wide findings and caveats: The study reached conclusions through statistical analysis that was cross-sectional, not following the same donors.

A template switching step contributed a universal primer site, while unique molecular identifiers were present in the cDNA. One entry per CDR3 protein results from TCRdb running MiXCR on the 5' RACE reads. Among around 490,000 distinct CDR3 sequences, under 25% were seen once, and the ten largest hold around 0.48%. The sample also formed part of further work on yellow fever vaccine responses in identical twins.

The chain links TRBV18 to TRBJ1-6; maybe TRBD1 (6 bases). The source of this sequence is a woman under 30 in good health. Material: CD4+ T cells sorted from blood. The CDR3 DNA follows: TGTGCCAGCTCACGCAACAGGGAGGGGAATTCACCCCTCCACTTT. The encoded protein is CASSRNREGNSPLHF.